The 5 T cell receptor beta chains below were found in one sample sequenced in a study of blood T cell repertoires in COVID-19. Sequencing was performed with immunoSEQ multiplex PCR; in TCRdb, only in-frame clones are kept and a portion is missing. Of around 200,000 clones listed, more than 75% are singletons. The sequenced material came from peripheral blood. These receptors all stem from a man aged 45-60 years with acute or convalescent COVID-19.

The CDR3 DNA follows: TGTGCCAGCAGTTATGGCGGGGGGGCCTCTTATGAGCAGTTCTTC. It codes for CASSYGGGASYEQFF. The J gene is TRBJ2-1, the V gene TRBV6-2 or TRBV6-3, with 9 bases identical to TRBD2. The CDR3 totals 15 residues. Per the germline V gene, CDR1 is MNHEY and CDR2 is SVGEGT. The junction had 8 bases not matched to a gene; V was cut back by 3 bases and J by 8 bases.

The J gene is TRBJ1-2, the V gene TRBV6-5; 9 positions agree with TRBD1. Germline CDR1 MNHEY, CDR2 SVGAGI. The CDR3 sequence is 12 residues long. V gave up 8 bases and J gave up 8 bases; unmatched junction bases: 6. The CDR3 coding sequence is TGTGCCAGCGGCCGGACAGGGGACGGCTACACCTTC. This sequence encodes CASGRTGDGYTF.

This rearrangement joins TRBV6-5 to TRBJ1-3; 7 positions agree with TRBD1. The CDR3 spans 14 residues. The germline CDR1 and CDR2 sequences are MNHEY and SVGAGI. Trimming at V came to 10 bases and at J to 0 bases, leaving 6 bases not matched to a gene. The CDR3 nucleotides are TGTGCCACGTACTCAGGGGGCTCTGGAAACACCATATATTTT. This translates into CATYSGGSGNTIYF.

J is TRBJ2-1 and V is TRBV30; D may be TRBD1 (5 bases). Germline V lookup: CDR1 GTSNPN, CDR2 SVGIG (reference sequence). The CDR3 contains 11 residues. The V end lost 1 base, the J end lost 8 bases, and 6 bases lay between the germline ends. CDR3 loop: CAWSDRYEQFF. The CDR3 nucleotides are TGTGCCTGGAGTGACAGGTATGAGCAGTTCTTC.

The V call is TRBV4-1, the J call TRBJ2-3; the D gene is possibly TRBD2 (6 bases). The CDR3 spans 18 residues. CDR1 is MGHRA and CDR2 is YSYEKL in the germline V gene. Trimming left V 2 bases short and J 5 bases short, with 23 bases between. This chain's CDR3 is CASSQKSLTRGIGDTQYF. The DNA for the CDR3 is TGCGCCAGCAGCCAAAAGTCCCTAACCCGGGGGATAGGAGATACGCAGTATTTT.